This entry lists 27 T cell receptor beta chains sequenced from one sample in a study of cytomegalovirus exposure and HLA in healthy donors (dated by TCRdb to the late 2010s). Library preparation was by the immunoSEQ multiplex PCR assay. A mixture of 60 forward primers for TCR Vbeta segments and 13 reverse primers for TCR Jbeta segments was used in the multiplex PCR. Drawn from immuneACCESS, this table holds only the in-frame rearrangements with V and J called that TCRdb kept. Clones are partly lost; checked studies trace under half to an unresolved V gene and leave the rest unexplained. In this sample the table shows under 150,000 clones, about 84% of which occur a single time. About 6.8% of the sample rests with the top ten. The sequencing input was PBMCs. The origin of the receptors is a woman aged 40-49 years in good health and CMV-seropositive.

The chain links TRBV9 to TRBJ2-1; the match to TRBD1 covers 7 bases. Germline V gene sequence: CDR1 SGDLS, CDR2 YYNGEE. The CDR3 loop spans 15 amino acids. V lost 7 bases and J lost 0; bases outside the gene matches: 7. For the CDR3, the DNA is TGTGCCAGCTCCCCGGGACAGACCTCCTACAATGAGCAGTTCTTC. It is translated as CASSPGQTSYNEQFF.

The chain couples TRBV2 to TRBJ2-2; the match to TRBD1 covers 8 bases. The V segment lost 7 bases and the J segment 2 bases; nucleotides outside the gene matches: 6. The CDR3 is 15 amino acids. From germline, CDR1 is SNHLY and CDR2 FYNNEI. CDR3 coding DNA: TGTGCCAGCACAGGGACAGGCTTTAACACCGGGGAGCTGTTTTTT. This gives the protein CASTGTGFNTGELFF.

This chain connects TRBV10-3 to TRBJ2-2; TRBD1 matches at 7 bases. The CDR3 length is 15 residues. Germline V gene data show CDR1 as ENHRY and CDR2 as SYGVKD. The trim removed 5 bases at V and 0 bases at J, leaving 3 bases unmatched. The CDR3 nucleotides read TGTGCCATCAGTCCCGGGACAGCGAACACCGGGGAGCTGTTTTTT. This codes for CAISPGTANTGELFF.

V gene TRBV28 combines with J gene TRBJ2-7, with a possible D match to TRBD1 (6 bases). Germline CDR1 reads MDHEN; CDR2 reads SYDVKM. The CDR3 length is 13 residues. V was trimmed by 8 bases and J by 3 bases, leaving 14 bases between them. This CDR3 is CASRLTGSYEQYF. The CDR3 DNA sequence: TGTGCCAGCCGCCTAACAGGGAGCTACGAGCAGTACTTC.

This clone was seen only a few times. V usage is TRBV5-6 and J usage is TRBJ1-5, with D tentatively TRBD1 (5 bases). V was cut by 2 bases and J by 4 bases, with 10 bases left in between. The CDR3 has 14 residues. Germline-derived CDR1 and CDR2 are SGHDT and YYEEEE. The CDR3 sequence is CASSFSRGNQPQHF. The CDR3 nucleotides read TGTGCCAGCAGCTTTTCCCGGGGGAATCAGCCCCAGCATTTT. Together with reference TRBV5-6 and TRBJ1-5, the CDR3 gives the full variable domain: DAGVTQSPTHLIKTRGQQVTLRCSPKSGHDTVSWYQQALGQGPQFIFQYYEEEERQRGNFPDRFSGHQFPNYSSELNVNALLLGDSALYLCASSFSRGNQPQHFGDGTRLSIL.

This clone was seen a few times. Relative to the germline gene, one junction end is altered; a read error may explain this. V is TRBV6-6 and J is TRBJ1-4, with D perhaps matching TRBD1 (5 bases). The CDR3 covers 12 residues. Germline-derived CDR1 and CDR2 are MNHNY and SVGAGI (reference sequence). Here the CDR3 DNA reads TGCCCACCATTAGGCGGGGGGGAAAAACTGTTTTTT. It specifies CPPLGGGEKLFF.

This chain uses TRBV5-4 with TRBJ1-1; 8 positions agree with TRBD1. Germline trimming cut 5 bases from V and 2 bases from J; bases unmatched to any gene: 14. Germline CDR1 and CDR2: SGHNT and YYREEE (reference sequence). The CDR3 is 17 residues long. In nucleotides, the CDR3 is TGTGCCAGCAGTTCCACCCGGACAGGGTCAGGAAACACTGAAGCTTTCTTT. It is translated as CASSSTRTGSGNTEAFF.

CDR3 nucleotides: TGTGCCAGCAGCAAACGAGTTAGTACACAGGGGGAAGAGAGCACTGAAGCTTTCTTT. Its translation is CASSKRVSTQGEESTEAFF. V gene TRBV21-1 combines with J gene TRBJ1-1; whether TRBD1, the table's D call, matches the DNA was not checked. TRBV21-1 is recorded as a pseudogene. CDR3 length: 19 residues.

V gene TRBV29-1 combines with J gene TRBJ1-2, with 7 nucleotides matching TRBD1. Germline V gene data show CDR1 as SQVTM and CDR2 as ANQGSEA. The CDR3 runs to 13 residues. The trim removed 5 bases at V and 4 bases at J, leaving 7 bases unmatched. The CDR3 region is CSVRTGIAYGYTF. CDR3 DNA sequence: TGCAGCGTTCGGACAGGAATCGCCTATGGCTACACCTTC.

This clone appeared a few times. The chain joins TRBV28 to TRBJ2-7; 11 nucleotides align to TRBD2. The ends lost 8 bases at V and 4 bases at J; junction bases unmatched: 7. CDR1 MDHEN and CDR2 SYDVKM come from the germline V gene. This CDR3 is 14 amino acids long. CDR3 residues: CASGPSGRQYEQYF. CDR3 sequence (DNA): TGTGCCAGCGGCCCTAGCGGGAGGCAATACGAGCAGTACTTC. The full variable domain, completed using reference TRBV28 and TRBJ2-7, is DVKVTQSSRYLVKRTGEKVFLECVQDMDHENMFWYRQDPGLGLRLIYFSYDVKMKEKGDIPEGYSVSREKKERFSLILESASTNQTSMYLCASGPSGRQYEQYFGPGTRLTVT.

A few counts support this clone. The rearrangement uses TRBV11-2 and TRBJ2-7; possible D gene TRBD1, 7 bases. Trimming took 1 base from V and 3 from J, leaving 13 bases between them. This CDR3 has 15 amino acids. CDR1 SGHAT and CDR2 FQNNGV come from the germline V gene. The CDR3 bases are TGTGCCAGCAGCTTAGCAGGACAGGAGGGCTACGAGCAGTACTTC. Its protein product is CASSLAGQEGYEQYF. Together with reference TRBV11-2 and TRBJ2-7, the CDR3 gives the full variable domain: EAGVAQSPRYKIIEKRQSVAFWCNPISGHATLYWYQQILGQGPKLLIQFQNNGVVDDSQLPKDRFSAERLKGVDSTLKIQPAKLEDSAVYLCASSLAGQEGYEQYFGPGTRLTVT.

The chain employs TRBV19 and TRBJ2-7; a possible D gene is TRBD1 (5 bases). Germline values: CDR1 LNHDA, CDR2 SQIVND (reference sequence). V was pared by 3 bases and J by 1 base, with 13 bases between. This CDR3 region has 15 residues. The CDR3 sequence: CASSISVTVSYEQYF. The CDR3 region has the DNA TGTGCCAGTAGTATTTCGGTGACAGTATCCTACGAGCAGTACTTC. The full variable domain, its missing parts supplied by reference TRBV19 and TRBJ2-7, is DGGITQSPKYLFRKEGQNVTLSCEQNLNHDAMYWYRQDPGQGLRLIYYSQIVNDFQKGDIAEGYSVSREKKESFPLTVTSAQKNPTAFYLCASSISVTVSYEQYFGPGTRLTVT.

The chain joins TRBV11-3 to TRBJ2-5, with 12 bases that match TRBD2. CDR3 length equals 16 residues. With 1 base clipped from V and 2 bases from J, the junction kept 2 bases outside the gene matches. CDR1 and CDR2 from the germline V gene are SGHNT and YENEEA. In nucleotides, the CDR3 is TGTGCCAGCAGCTTAGGACTAGCGGGAGCTCAAGAGACCCAGTACTTC. Translation: CASSLGLAGAQETQYF.

The chain combines TRBV11-2 with TRBJ1-1, with no clear D. The germline CDR1 and CDR2 sequences are SGHAT and FQNNGV. Trimming shortened V by 1 base and J by 2 bases, and 20 bases separated the two germline ends. The CDR3 length is 18 residues. CDR3 in amino acids: CASSLAKVRLGSNTEAFF. The CDR3 nucleotides read TGTGCCAGCAGCTTAGCGAAGGTCCGGTTGGGCAGTAACACTGAAGCTTTCTTT.

This clone was counted a single time. V is TRBV2 and J is TRBJ2-7, with TRBD1 identical over 9 bases. The CDR3 has 12 amino acids. In germline, CDR1 is SNHLY, CDR2 FYNNEI. With V trimmed by 6 bases and J by 6 bases, 3 bases remained unmatched. CDR3 region: CASRADRGEQYF. The CDR3 coding sequence is TGTGCCAGCAGGGCGGACAGGGGCGAGCAGTACTTC.

This clone showed up just once. The rearrangement joins TRBV2 to TRBJ2-5; D gene ambiguous. The J call is in doubt because the DNA end fits TRBJ2-7 better. Germline loops: CDR1 SNHLY, CDR2 FYNNEI. The CDR3 sequence is 13 residues long. The CDR3 loop reads CASSEPVVYEQYF. The CDR3 region has the DNA TGTGCCAGCAGTGAGCCGGTAGTCTACGAGCAGTACTTC.

This clone was counted between two and nine times. This same CDR3 is encoded by further DNA sequences in the sample. The V gene is TRBV13, the J gene TRBJ2-3; 13 nucleotides agree with TRBD2. Germline V gene lookup returns CDR1 PRHDT and CDR2 FYEKMQ (reference sequence). V shed 3 bases, J shed 3 bases, and the junction held 3 bases outside the gene matches. The CDR3 extends over 16 amino acids. CDR3 region: CASSFRLAGGTDTQYF. The CDR3 nucleotides read TGTGCCAGCAGCTTCAGACTAGCGGGAGGAACAGATACGCAGTATTTT.

This chain connects TRBV10-2 to TRBJ2-1, with no clear D. CDR3 length: 11 amino acids. The germline gives CDR1 WSHSY, CDR2 SAAADI. The V and J ends lost 8 bases and 9 bases respectively, with 11 bases between them. The CDR3 spells CASAAASEQFF. In DNA, the CDR3 is TGCGCCAGCGCGGCGGCCAGTGAGCAGTTCTTC.

The rearrangement uses TRBV28 and TRBJ1-3; the match to TRBD1 covers 7 bases. V shed 8 bases, J shed 2 bases, and the junction held 6 bases outside the gene matches. This CDR3 spans 14 amino acids. Germline values: CDR1 MDHEN, CDR2 SYDVKM. The CDR3 loop is CASRTGEAGNTIYF. CDR3 nucleotides: TGTGCCAGCCGAACAGGGGAGGCTGGAAACACCATATATTTT.

DNA for the CDR3: TGTGCCAGCAGGCCCGGGACAGGGGCCGTCAAGGACCAGCCCCAGCATTTT. Translated, it gives CASRPGTGAVKDQPQHF. The rearrangement joins TRBV28 to TRBJ1-5; 10 bases fit TRBD1. The J segment lost 7 bases and the V segment lost 6 bases, leaving 15 bases of the junction unmatched. The CDR3 spans 17 residues. CDR1 and CDR2 from the germline V gene are MDHEN and SYDVKM.

The chain links TRBV10-3 to TRBJ2-5, with TRBD1 matching over 12 bases. This CDR3 region has 14 residues. Germline V CDR1 and CDR2: ENHRY, SYGVKD. The V and J ends lost 5 bases and 6 bases, in that order; junction bases with no gene match: 4. DNA for the CDR3: TGTGCCATCAGTCGGGGACAGGGGGCTCAGACCCAGTACTTC. Translating it yields CAISRGQGAQTQYF.

V gene TRBV5-8 combines with J gene TRBJ2-7; 9 bases fit TRBD2. After removal of 6 bases from V and 3 bases from J, the junction contained 7 bases not matched to a gene. Germline-derived CDR1 and CDR2 are SGHTS and YDEGEE. The CDR3 is 14 residues long. This CDR3 reads CASIWTSAHYEQYF. The DNA for the CDR3 is TGTGCCAGCATATGGACTAGCGCGCACTACGAGCAGTACTTC.

The sample holds a few counts of this clone. This chain uses TRBV5-1 with TRBJ2-3, with TRBD1 matching 7 bases. Germline V gene lookup returns CDR1 SGHRS and CDR2 YFSETQ. With 4 bases clipped from V and 6 bases from J, the junction kept 2 bases outside the gene matches. The CDR3 sequence is 12 residues long. CDR3: CASSVQGDTQYF. The CDR3 bases are TGCGCCAGCAGCGTACAGGGGGATACGCAGTATTTT.

The rearrangement joins TRBV19 to TRBJ1-5; 7 positions agree with TRBD1. Germline CDR1 and CDR2: LNHDA and SQIVND (reference sequence). The CDR3 length is 15 residues. Losses at the gene ends were 6 bases for V and 4 bases for J; bases not matched to a gene: 9. The chain's CDR3 is CASRQDRVGNQPQHF. For the CDR3, the DNA is TGTGCCAGTAGGCAAGACAGGGTGGGGAATCAGCCCCAGCATTTT. Drawing the rest from reference TRBV19 and TRBJ1-5, the complete variable domain is DGGITQSPKYLFRKEGQNVTLSCEQNLNHDAMYWYRQDPGQGLRLIYYSQIVNDFQKGDIAEGYSVSREKKESFPLTVTSAQKNPTAFYLCASRQDRVGNQPQHFGDGTRLSIL.

About this clone: Other DNA variants within this sample encode the same CDR3. The rearrangement joins TRBV5-1 to TRBJ2-5; the D is unclear. The CDR3 is 13 residues long. With 1 base removed from V and 4 bases from J, the gap between germline ends came to 8 bases. The germline V gene encodes CDR1 SGHRS and CDR2 YFSETQ. In DNA, the CDR3 is TGCGCCAGCAGCTTGTTTAGTGGAGAGACCCAGTACTTC. This encodes CASSLFSGETQYF.

The CDR3 nucleotides are TGTGCCATCAGTGCGGGACTTTACACTGAAGCTTTCTTT. This sequence encodes CAISAGLYTEAFF. The V gene is TRBV10-3, the J gene TRBJ1-1; a weak D match, TRBD1 (5 bases). Germline values: CDR1 ENHRY, CDR2 SYGVKD. This CDR3 has 13 residues. Trimming pared 4 bases from V and 3 bases from J, leaving 9 bases between.

This sequence joins TRBV19 and TRBJ1-1, with 9 bases identical to TRBD1. The CDR3 has 14 residues. Germline V gene sequence: CDR1 LNHDA, CDR2 SQIVND (reference sequence). J was trimmed by 4 bases and V by 7 bases; bases with no gene match: 7. The CDR3 protein is CASKLQGAGTEAFF. CDR3 coding DNA: TGTGCCAGTAAGTTACAGGGGGCTGGCACTGAAGCTTTCTTT.